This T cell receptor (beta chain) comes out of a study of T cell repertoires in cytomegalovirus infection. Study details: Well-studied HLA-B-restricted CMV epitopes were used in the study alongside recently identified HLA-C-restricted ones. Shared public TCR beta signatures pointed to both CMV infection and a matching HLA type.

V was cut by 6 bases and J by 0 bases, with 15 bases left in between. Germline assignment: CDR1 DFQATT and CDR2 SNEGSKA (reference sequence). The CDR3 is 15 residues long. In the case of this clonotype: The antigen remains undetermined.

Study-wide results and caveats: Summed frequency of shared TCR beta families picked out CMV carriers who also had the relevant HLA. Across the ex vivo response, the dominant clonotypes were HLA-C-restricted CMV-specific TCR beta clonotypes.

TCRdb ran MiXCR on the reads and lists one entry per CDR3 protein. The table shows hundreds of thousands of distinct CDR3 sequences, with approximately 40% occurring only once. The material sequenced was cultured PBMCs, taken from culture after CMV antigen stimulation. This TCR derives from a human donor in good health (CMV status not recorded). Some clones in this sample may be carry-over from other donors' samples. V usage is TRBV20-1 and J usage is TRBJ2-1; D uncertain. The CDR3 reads CSASERRSSYNEQFF. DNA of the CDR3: TGCAGTGCGTCCGAAAGGCGAAGCTCCTACAATGAGCAGTTCTTC.